This TCR beta chain was captured by sequencing in a study of T-cell memory formation after mild COVID-19. Employing constant-segment primers, 5'RACE generated TCR alpha and TCR beta cDNA libraries bearing sample barcodes and UMIs. TCRdb re-derived calls from the 5' RACE reads in MiXCR, one entry per CDR3 protein. The table records roughly 340,000 distinct CDR3 sequences, around 20% of them present only once. The CDR3 has 13 residues. Trimming pared 6 bases from V and 6 bases from J, leaving 14 bases between. Looked up from germline, CDR1 is LGHDT and CDR2 is YNNKEL (reference sequence). The chain carries TRBV3-1 and TRBJ1-1, with D hard to call. This TCR came from a man in his late teens or twenties who had mild COVID-19 (a few samples of this study predate the infection). Cell type and time point are not known. Sequencing was done on a sample of PBMCs or a T cell subset sorted from them (not recorded which). DNA for the CDR3: TGTGCCAGCAGGGAGCCGGGATTCTCTGAAGCTTTCTTT. This sequence encodes CASREPGFSEAFF.